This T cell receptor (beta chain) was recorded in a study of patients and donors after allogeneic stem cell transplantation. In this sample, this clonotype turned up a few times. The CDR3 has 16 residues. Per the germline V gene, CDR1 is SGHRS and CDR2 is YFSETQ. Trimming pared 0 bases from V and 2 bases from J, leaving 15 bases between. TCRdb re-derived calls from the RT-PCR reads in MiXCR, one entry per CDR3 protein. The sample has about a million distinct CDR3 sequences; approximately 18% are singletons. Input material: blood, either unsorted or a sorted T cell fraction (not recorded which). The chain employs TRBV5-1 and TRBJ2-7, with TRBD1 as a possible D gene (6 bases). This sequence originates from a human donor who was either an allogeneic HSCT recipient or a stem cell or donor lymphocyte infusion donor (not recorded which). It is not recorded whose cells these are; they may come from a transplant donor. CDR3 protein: CASSLGLNRDTYEQYF. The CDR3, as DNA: TGCGCCAGCAGCTTGGGACTGAACCGGGACACCTACGAGCAGTACTTC.